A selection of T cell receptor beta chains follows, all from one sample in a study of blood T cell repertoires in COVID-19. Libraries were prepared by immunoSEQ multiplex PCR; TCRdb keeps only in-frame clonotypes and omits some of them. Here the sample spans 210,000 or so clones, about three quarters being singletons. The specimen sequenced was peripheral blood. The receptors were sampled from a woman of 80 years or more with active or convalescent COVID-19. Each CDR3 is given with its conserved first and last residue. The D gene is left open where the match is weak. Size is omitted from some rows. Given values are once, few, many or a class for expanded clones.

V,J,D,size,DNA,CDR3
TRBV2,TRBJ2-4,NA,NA,TGTGCCAGCAGCCCGCCCGTTAGGGGAGCCAAAAACATTCAGTACTTC,CASSPPVRGAKNIQYF
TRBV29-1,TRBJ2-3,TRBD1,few,TGCAGCGTCGCGAAGGGCACAGGGGGTACAGATACGCAGTATTTT,CSVAKGTGGTDTQYF
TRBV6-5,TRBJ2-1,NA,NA,TGTGCCAGCAGTTACTCGATTTATAAGGGGAATGAGCAGTTCTTC,CASSYSIYKGNEQFF
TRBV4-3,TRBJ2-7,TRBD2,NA,TGCGCCAGCAGCCAAGAAATAGCGGCTAGCGGGGACTCCTACGAGCAGTACTTC,CASSQEIAASGDSYEQYF
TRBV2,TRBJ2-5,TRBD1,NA,TGTGCCAGCATCCGGACAGGATCGGGAGAGACCCAGTACTTC,CASIRTGSGETQYF
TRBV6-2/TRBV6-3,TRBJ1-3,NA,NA,TGTGCCAGCAGCAGGGACACCCGTCGCTCTGGAAACACCATATATTTT,CASSRDTRRSGNTIYF
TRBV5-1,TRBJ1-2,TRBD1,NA,TGCGCCAGCAGACCTGGGACAGGGGATGGCTACACCTTC,CASRPGTGDGYTF
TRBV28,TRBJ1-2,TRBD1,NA,TGTGCCAGCAGTCCCCCCGGGACAGGGGACCTCTATGGCTACACCTTC,CASSPPGTGDLYGYTF
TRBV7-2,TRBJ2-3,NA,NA,TGTGCCAGCAGCTTAGGCGTGTTGAGCACAGATACGCAGTATTTT,CASSLGVLSTDTQYF
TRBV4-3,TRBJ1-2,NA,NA,TGCGCCAGCAGCCAAGCTCGGTCGGACTATGGCTACACCTTC,CASSQARSDYGYTF
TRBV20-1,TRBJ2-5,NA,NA,TGCAGTGCTAGTGATATAACGGGACTCCTAGAGACCCAGTACTTC,CSASDITGLLETQYF
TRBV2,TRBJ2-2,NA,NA,TGTGCCAGCAGCCGACAGGAGAACACCGGGGAGCTGTTTTTT,CASSRQENTGELFF
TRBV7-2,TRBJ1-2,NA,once,TGTGCCAGCAGCATCCCCCAGGGCGGTCCCTATGGCTACACCTTC,CASSIPQGGPYGYTF
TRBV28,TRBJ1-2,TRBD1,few,TGTGCCAGCAGGGTTGGGGACAGGGTCTATGGCTACACCTTC,CASRVGDRVYGYTF
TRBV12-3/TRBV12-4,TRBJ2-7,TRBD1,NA,TGTGCCAGCAGTTTGGGGACAGTCTACGAGCAGTACTTC,CASSLGTVYEQYF
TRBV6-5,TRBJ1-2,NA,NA,TGTGCCAGCGCGGAAATAGGCGGATATGGCTACACCTTC,CASAEIGGYGYTF
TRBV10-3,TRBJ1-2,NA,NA,TGTGCCATCAGTGAGTATCGGGACATACGCAATGGCTACACCTTC,CAISEYRDIRNGYTF
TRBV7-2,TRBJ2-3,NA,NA,TGTGCCAGCAGCTCACATACAGATACGCAGTATTTT,CASSSHTDTQYF
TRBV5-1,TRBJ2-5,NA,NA,TGCGCCAGCTCACTCGGCCAGGGGAAAGAGACCCAGTACTTC,CASSLGQGKETQYF
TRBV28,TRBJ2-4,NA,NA,TGTGCCAGCAGACCAAACAAAGACAGGGCCAAAAACATTCAGTACTTC,CASRPNKDRAKNIQYF
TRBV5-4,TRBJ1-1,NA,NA,TGCGCCAGCAGCCGAGGAGAAATTGACACTGAAGCTTTCTTT,CASSRGEIDTEAFF
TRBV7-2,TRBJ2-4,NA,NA,TGTGCCAGCAGCTCCAGGGGCGGGGCCAAAAACATTCAGTACTTC,CASSSRGGAKNIQYF
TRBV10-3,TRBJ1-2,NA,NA,TGTGCCATCAGTGAGCTTGGGGGCCTTAACTATGGCTACACCTTC,CAISELGGLNYGYTF
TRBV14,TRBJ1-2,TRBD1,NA,TGTGCCAGCAGCCAAGTGAATCCAGGGGGCGCGGATGGCTACACCTTC,CASSQVNPGGADGYTF
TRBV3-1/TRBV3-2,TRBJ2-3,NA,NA,TGTGCCAGCAGCCAAGGGACACCCCTGGGCACAGATACGCAGTATTTT,CASSQGTPLGTDTQYF
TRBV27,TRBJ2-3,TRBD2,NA,TGTGCCAGCAGACTAGCGGGGTACCCAGATACGCAGTATTTT,CASRLAGYPDTQYF
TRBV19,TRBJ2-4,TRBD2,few,TGTGCCAGTAGTATGACTAGCGGGGGCGTAAACATTCAGTACTTC,CASSMTSGGVNIQYF
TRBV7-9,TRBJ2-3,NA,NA,TGTGCCAGCAGCCCGAGCGAACACTTTACAATCACAGATACGCAGTATTTT,CASSPSEHFTITDTQYF
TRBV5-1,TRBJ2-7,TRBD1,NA,TGCGCCAGCACCGATTGGACAGGGGGCTCCTACGAGCAGTACTTC,CASTDWTGGSYEQYF